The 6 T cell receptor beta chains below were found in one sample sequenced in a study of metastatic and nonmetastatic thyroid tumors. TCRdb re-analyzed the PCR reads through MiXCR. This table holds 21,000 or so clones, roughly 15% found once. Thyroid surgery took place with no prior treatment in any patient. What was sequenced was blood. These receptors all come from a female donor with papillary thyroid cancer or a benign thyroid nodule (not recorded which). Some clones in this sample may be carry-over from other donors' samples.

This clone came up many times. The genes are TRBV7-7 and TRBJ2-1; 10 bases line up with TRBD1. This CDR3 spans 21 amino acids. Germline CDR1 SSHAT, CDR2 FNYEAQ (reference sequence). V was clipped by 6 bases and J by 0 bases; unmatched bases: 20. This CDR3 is CASSLEVPGQGLFSSYNEQFF. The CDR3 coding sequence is TGTGCCAGCAGTCTGGAGGTACCGGGACAGGGGCTTTTCAGCTCCTACAATGAGCAGTTCTTC. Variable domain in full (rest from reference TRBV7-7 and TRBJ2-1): GAGVSQSPRYKVTKRGQDVTLRCDPISSHATLYWYQQALGQGPEFLTYFNYEAQPDKSGLPSDRFSAERPEGSISTLTIQRTEQRDSAMYRCASSLEVPGQGLFSSYNEQFFGPGTRLTVL.

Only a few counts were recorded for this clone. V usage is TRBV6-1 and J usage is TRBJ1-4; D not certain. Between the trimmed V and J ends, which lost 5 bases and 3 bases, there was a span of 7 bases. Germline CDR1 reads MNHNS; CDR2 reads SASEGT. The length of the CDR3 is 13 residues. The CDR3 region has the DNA TGTGCCAGCAGTAAAGATGCTAATGAAAAACTGTTTTTT. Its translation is CASSKDANEKLFF.

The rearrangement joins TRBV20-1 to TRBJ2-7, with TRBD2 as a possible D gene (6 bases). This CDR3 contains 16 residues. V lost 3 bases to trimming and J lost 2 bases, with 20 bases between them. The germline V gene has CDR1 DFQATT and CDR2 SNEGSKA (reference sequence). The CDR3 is CSARALFSGTTYEQYF. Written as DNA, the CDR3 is TGCAGTGCTAGGGCCCTTTTTAGCGGCACCACCTACGAGCAGTACTTC.

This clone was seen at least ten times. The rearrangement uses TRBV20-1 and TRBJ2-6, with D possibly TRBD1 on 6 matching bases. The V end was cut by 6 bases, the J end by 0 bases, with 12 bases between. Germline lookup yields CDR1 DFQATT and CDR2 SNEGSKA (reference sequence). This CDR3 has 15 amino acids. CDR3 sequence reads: CSATEGGSGANVLTF. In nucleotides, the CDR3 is TGCAGTGCCACAGAAGGGGGCTCTGGGGCCAACGTCCTGACTTTC.

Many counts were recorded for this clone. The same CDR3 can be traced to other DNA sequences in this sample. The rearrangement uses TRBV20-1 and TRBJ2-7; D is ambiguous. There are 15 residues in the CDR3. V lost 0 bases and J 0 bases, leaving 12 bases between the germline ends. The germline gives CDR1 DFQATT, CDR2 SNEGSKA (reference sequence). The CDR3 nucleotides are TGCAGTGCTAGAGATTTCATGGCTAGCTCCTACGAGCAGTACTTC. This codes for CSARDFMASSYEQYF.

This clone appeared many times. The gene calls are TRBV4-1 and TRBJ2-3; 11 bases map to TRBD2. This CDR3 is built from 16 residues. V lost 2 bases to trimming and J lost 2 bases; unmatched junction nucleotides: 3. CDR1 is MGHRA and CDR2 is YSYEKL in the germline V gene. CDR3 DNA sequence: TGCGCCAGCAGCCAAAGGACTAGCGGGCCCACAGATACGCAGTATTTT. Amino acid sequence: CASSQRTSGPTDTQYF.